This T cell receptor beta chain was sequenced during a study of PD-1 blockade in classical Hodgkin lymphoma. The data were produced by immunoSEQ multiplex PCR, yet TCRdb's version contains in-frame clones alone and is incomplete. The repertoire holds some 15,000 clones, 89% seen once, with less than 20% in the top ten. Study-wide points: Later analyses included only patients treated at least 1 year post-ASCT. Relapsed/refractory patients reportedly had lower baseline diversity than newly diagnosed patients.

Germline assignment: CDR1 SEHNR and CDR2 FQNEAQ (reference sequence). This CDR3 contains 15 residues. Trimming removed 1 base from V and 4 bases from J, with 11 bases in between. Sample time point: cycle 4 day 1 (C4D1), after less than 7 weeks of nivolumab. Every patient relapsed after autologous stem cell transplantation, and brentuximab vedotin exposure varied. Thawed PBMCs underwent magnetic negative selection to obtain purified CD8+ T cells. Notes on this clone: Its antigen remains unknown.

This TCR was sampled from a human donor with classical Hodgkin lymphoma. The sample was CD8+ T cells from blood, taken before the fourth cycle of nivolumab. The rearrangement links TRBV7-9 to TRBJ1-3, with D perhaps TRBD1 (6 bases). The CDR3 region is CASSLGSGAGNTIYF. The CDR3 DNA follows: TGTGCCAGCAGCTTAGGCTCGGGGGCAGGAAACACCATATATTTT.